One and the same sample provided the 21 T cell receptor beta chains below, sequenced in a study of T cell repertoires in cytomegalovirus infection. These TCRs' antigens remain unknown. Via MiXCR, TCRdb re-called the reads, giving one row per CDR3 protein. The sample lists about 570,000 distinct CDR3 sequences; 40% were seen once. The sequences come from cultured PBMCs, collected from culture after CMV antigen stimulation. The receptors derive from a human donor in good health (CMV status not recorded). Some clones in this sample may be carry-over from other donors' samples.

V gene TRBV19 combines with J gene TRBJ2-5, with TRBD1 as a possible D gene (6 bases). Germline V gene sequence: CDR1 LNHDA, CDR2 SQIVND (reference sequence). V lost 5 bases and J lost 2, with 21 bases in between. This CDR3 has 17 residues. CDR3 sequence reads: CASSVRGFKSPQETQYF. CDR3 coding DNA: TGTGCCAGTAGTGTCAGGGGCTTCAAGAGTCCTCAAGAGACCCAGTACTTC.

The CDR3 protein is CSARRTLARSVSPLHF. In nucleotides, the CDR3 is TGCAGTGCTAGAAGAACCTTGGCCAGGTCGGTTTCACCCCTCCACTTT. The gene calls are TRBV20-1 and TRBJ1-6; D unclear. V lost 2 bases to trimming and J lost 9 bases, with 20 bases between them. Germline V lookup: CDR1 DFQATT, CDR2 SNEGSKA (reference sequence). The CDR3 extends over 16 amino acids.

This clonotype has only a few counts. The rearrangement links TRBV7-2 to TRBJ1-6, with TRBD1 identical over 10 bases. Germline V gene data show CDR1 as SGHTA and CDR2 as FQGNSA. The CDR3 runs to 16 residues. Germline trimming cut 6 bases from V and 7 bases from J; bases unmatched to any gene: 9. In DNA form, the CDR3 reads TGTGCCAGCAGAACCCGGCCGGGACAGGGGAATTCACCCCTCCACTTT. Protein: CASRTRPGQGNSPLHF.

This clonotype was observed a single time. The chain uses TRBV4-1 and TRBJ2-3; D call uncertain. This CDR3 is 13 amino acids long. V lost 1 base to trimming and J lost 2 bases, with 4 bases between them. CDR1 is MGHRA, CDR2 YSYEKL, per germline. As DNA, the CDR3 is TGCGCCAGCAGCCAAGCAAACACAGATACGCAGTATTTT. Residues: CASSQANTDTQYF.

The chain joins TRBV24-1 to TRBJ2-1; D ambiguous. This CDR3 comprises 13 residues. Germline assignment: CDR1 KGHDR and CDR2 SFDVKD. V lost 2 bases, J lost 4 bases, and 5 bases lay in between. The CDR3 sequence is CATSDYEYNEQFF. Here the CDR3 DNA reads TGTGCCACCAGTGATTACGAATACAATGAGCAGTTCTTC.

This clonotype appeared many times. The genes are TRBV7-8 and TRBJ2-3; 14 bases map to TRBD2. V shed 2 bases, J shed 7 bases, and the junction held 5 bases outside the gene matches. The CDR3 runs 16 residues. From germline, CDR1 is SGHVS and CDR2 FQNEAQ. This chain's CDR3 is CASSLIGTSGGNTQYF. The CDR3 DNA sequence: TGTGCCAGCAGCTTAATAGGGACTAGCGGGGGAAATACGCAGTATTTT. The full variable domain, rest sourced from reference TRBV7-8 and TRBJ2-3, is GAGVSQSPRYKVAKRGQDVALRCDPISGHVSLFWYQQALGQGPEFLTYFQNEAQLDKSGLPSDRFFAERPEGSVSTLKIQRTQQEDSAVYLCASSLIGTSGGNTQYFGPGTRLTVL.

The CDR3 DNA sequence: TGTGCCAGCAGCTTATTCGCGGGAGGGCTTGGTCGGGAGCTGTTTTTT. Residues: CASSLFAGGLGRELFF. The rearrangement links TRBV7-2 to TRBJ2-2, with 9 bases that match TRBD2. This CDR3 comprises 16 residues. Trimming cost V 2 bases and J 9 bases; bases outside gene matches: 10. Germline lookup yields CDR1 SGHTA and CDR2 FQGNSA.

The V and J genes are TRBV5-5 and TRBJ2-3, with 12 bases that match TRBD2. This CDR3 is 17 amino acids long. Looked up from germline, CDR1 is SGHKS and CDR2 is YYEKEE (reference sequence). Trimming took 0 bases from V and 6 from J; bases not matched to a gene: 8. The CDR3 sequence: CASSLEASGRAWDTQYF. The CDR3 coding sequence is TGTGCCAGCAGCTTGGAGGCTAGCGGGAGGGCCTGGGATACGCAGTATTTT.

The chain recombines TRBV2 with TRBJ2-1; possibly TRBD1 or TRBD2 for D (5 bases each). V lost 6 bases and J lost 8, with 20 bases in between. Germline CDR1 reads SNHLY; CDR2 reads FYNNEI. CDR3 size: 15 residues. Written as DNA, the CDR3 is TGTGCCAGCAGCGGGGACGACCCCGGGGTAGATGAGCAGTTCTTC. This sequence encodes CASSGDDPGVDEQFF.

The chain couples TRBV18 to TRBJ2-2; the match to TRBD2 covers 8 bases. The CDR3 sequence is 17 residues long. J lost 4 bases, V lost 2 bases, and 9 bases had no gene match. CDR1 and CDR2 (germline): KGHSH, LQKENI. The CDR3 sequence: CASSPVMAGGTTGELFF. The CDR3 nucleotides are TGTGCCAGCTCACCAGTAATGGCGGGAGGCACCACCGGGGAGCTGTTTTTT.

The rearrangement links TRBV7-2 to TRBJ2-7, with 7 bases identical to TRBD1. V shed 4 bases, J shed 4 bases, and the junction held 10 bases outside the gene matches. CDR3 length: 15 amino acids. Germline CDR1 reads SGHTA; CDR2 reads FQGNSA. CDR3 coding DNA: TGTGCCAGCAGCTGGAAAGGGGGACAGATGTACGAGCAGTACTTC. Residues: CASSWKGGQMYEQYF.

V usage is TRBV12-3 or TRBV12-4 and J usage is TRBJ2-2; no definite D call. Trimming removed 7 bases at V and 9 bases at J, with 9 bases between. The CDR3 is 11 residues long. Here the CDR3 reads CASIKTRELFF. For the CDR3, the DNA is TGTGCCAGCATCAAAACCCGGGAGCTGTTTTTT.

The chain couples TRBV6-2 or TRBV6-3 to TRBJ2-7, with a weak D call TRBD2 (5 bases). Deletions cut 0 bases from V and 3 bases from J, with 12 bases between. The CDR3 length is 15 residues. From germline, CDR1 is MNHEY and CDR2 SVGEGT. CDR3 region: CASSYSFDYYYEQYF. Here the CDR3 DNA reads TGTGCCAGCAGTTACTCGTTCGACTACTACTACGAGCAGTACTTC.

The CDR3 loop is CASSTTSTTEAFF. In DNA, the CDR3 is TGTGCCAGCAGTACCACGAGTACCACTGAAGCTTTCTTT. V is TRBV27 and J is TRBJ1-1; D unresolved. CDR1 and CDR2 (germline): MNHEY, SMNVEV (reference sequence). The CDR3 extends over 13 amino acids. Trimming shortened V by 5 bases and J by 4 bases, and 11 bases separated the two germline ends.

This clonotype has just a few counts. This sequence joins TRBV7-8 and TRBJ2-7, with 11 positions matching TRBD2. This CDR3 comprises 15 residues. Per germline, CDR1 SGHVS and CDR2 FQNEAQ. V dropped 1 base and J dropped 7; count of bases not matched to a gene: 6. The CDR3 reads CASSLGLAGGWEQYF. CDR3 nucleotides: TGTGCCAGCAGCTTAGGGCTAGCGGGAGGTTGGGAGCAGTACTTC.

This clonotype was seen only a few times. This rearrangement joins TRBV12-3 or TRBV12-4 to TRBJ2-2; no firm D call. Trimming took off 5 bases at V and 2 bases at J, with 12 bases between the two ends. The CDR3 covers 15 residues. CDR3 protein: CASSRWITNTGELFF. The CDR3 DNA is TGTGCCAGCAGTCGCTGGATTACCAACACCGGGGAGCTGTTTTTT.

This clonotype showed up just a few times. The chain has TRBV7-9 and TRBJ1-1, with D perhaps TRBD1 (6 bases). The CDR3 runs to 14 residues. V was pared by 6 bases and J by 3 bases, with 14 bases between. Germline V gene data show CDR1 as SEHNR and CDR2 as FQNEAQ (reference sequence). CDR3 bases: TGTGCCAGCAGTTCTCAGGGGAGCGACACTGAAGCTTTCTTT. This gives the protein CASSSQGSDTEAFF.

This clonotype has more than one count but fewer than ten. The CDR3 spells CASSEDTEAFF. CDR3 in DNA: TGTGCCAGCTCCGAGGACACTGAAGCTTTCTTT. The chain joins TRBV18 to TRBJ1-1; D is ambiguous. The CDR3 has 11 amino acids. The ends were cut back, 6 bases at V and 3 bases at J, with 5 bases in the middle. Germline CDR1 is KGHSH and CDR2 is LQKENI.

This clonotype was detected only a few times. V and J are TRBV7-6 and TRBJ1-1; D not certain. CDR3 length: 10 amino acids. Germline V CDR1 and CDR2: SGHVS, FNYEAQ. The V and J ends lost 11 bases and 0 bases respectively, with 4 bases between them. In DNA form, the CDR3 reads TGTGCCGTCTTGAACACTGAAGCTTTCTTT. Its translation: CAVLNTEAFF.

The rearrangement uses TRBV7-9 and TRBJ1-2; D is uncertain. The CDR3 has 11 residues. Trimming took 8 bases from V and 5 from J, leaving 9 bases between them. Germline V gene lookup returns CDR1 SEHNR and CDR2 FQNEAQ (reference sequence). The CDR3 sequence: CASGLEYGYTF. CDR3 nucleotides: TGTGCCAGCGGACTAGAATATGGCTACACCTTC.

The rearrangement uses TRBV7-2 and TRBJ1-6, with D possibly TRBD1 on 5 matching bases. This CDR3 has 15 residues. V was clipped by 3 bases and J by 6 bases, with 12 bases between them. Germline V lookup: CDR1 SGHTA, CDR2 FQGNSA. The CDR3 region is CASSFQGFGNSPLHF. The CDR3, as DNA: TGTGCCAGCAGCTTTCAGGGTTTCGGTAATTCACCCCTCCACTTT.